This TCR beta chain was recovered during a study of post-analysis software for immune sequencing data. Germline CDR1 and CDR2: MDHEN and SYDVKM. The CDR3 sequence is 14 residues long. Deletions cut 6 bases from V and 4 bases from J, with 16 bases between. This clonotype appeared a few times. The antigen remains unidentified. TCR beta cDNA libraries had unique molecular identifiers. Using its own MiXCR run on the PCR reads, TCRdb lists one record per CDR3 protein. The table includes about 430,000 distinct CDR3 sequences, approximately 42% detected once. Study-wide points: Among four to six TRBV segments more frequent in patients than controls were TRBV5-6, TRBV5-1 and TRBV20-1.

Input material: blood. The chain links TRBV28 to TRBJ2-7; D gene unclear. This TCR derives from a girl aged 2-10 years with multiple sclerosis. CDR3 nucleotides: TGTGCCAGCAGCTCCCTTCGGCGTTCGTACGAGCAGTACTTC. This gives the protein CASSSLRRSYEQYF.